This T cell receptor (beta chain) was sequenced for a study of blood T cells in healthy people across ages. Alongside a J-beta primer mix, a sample-barcoded 5' primer served in a second PCR lasting roughly 6 to 11 cycles. MiXCR was run by TCRdb on the 5' RACE reads, yielding one entry per CDR3 protein. The sample consists of about 1,400,000 distinct CDR3 sequences, around 59% of them appearing once. This CDR3 is built from 13 residues. Trimming removed 5 bases at V and 6 bases at J, with 11 bases between. Germline V gene data show CDR1 as PRHDT and CDR2 as FYEKMQ (reference sequence). The study recruited healthy Caucasian donors from Russia who were aged about 6 to 90.

The chain joins TRBV13 to TRBJ2-1; the D is unclear. The TCR sequence derives from a man between 18 and 29 years old in good health. Sequencing was performed on blood. CDR3 coding DNA: TGTGCCAGCAGCGCCAGTGGGCCCAATGAGCAGTTCTTC. It specifies CASSASGPNEQFF. Combining the CDR3 with reference TRBV13 and TRBJ2-1 gives the whole variable domain AAGVIQSPRHLIKEKRETATLKCYPIPRHDTVYWYQQGPGQDPQFLISFYEKMQSDKGSIPDRFSAQQFSDYHSELNMSSLELGDSALYFCASSASGPNEQFFGPGTRLTVL.